The clone carrying this T cell receptor (beta chain) has a handful of counts. The antigen remains undetermined. This sample is part of a study of PD-1 blockade in classical Hodgkin lymphoma. General study results and limits: CD4+ TCR diversity climbed significantly by C4D1, unlike CD8+ TCR diversity. Newly diagnosed and completely responding patients shared comparable baseline diversity. As was reported, newly diagnosed patients showed lower baseline TCR diversity than healthy donors did.

The data were produced by immunoSEQ multiplex PCR, yet TCRdb's version contains in-frame clones alone and is incomplete. The table lists tens of thousands of clones, 89% of them singletons, with 9.5% to 12% in the top ten. Every patient had relapsed following autologous stem cell transplantation, and cohorts differed in brentuximab vedotin exposure. The study recorded best responses of complete response, partial response or progressive disease. Per the germline V gene, CDR1 is MNHNS and CDR2 is SASEGT. The CDR3 spans 18 residues. J lost 5 bases, V lost 0 bases, and 13 bases had no gene match. The specimen comprised peripheral blood mononuclear cells (PBMCs), sampled before the second cycle of nivolumab. This chain joins TRBV6-1 and TRBJ2-5; TRBD2 matches 9 bases. The sequence derives from a human donor with classical Hodgkin lymphoma. CDR3 DNA sequence: TGTGCCAGCAGTGAAGCGCTTCGGGGAGCGGGGGGCCTGGAGACCCAGTACTTC. Translating gives CASSEALRGAGGLETQYF.